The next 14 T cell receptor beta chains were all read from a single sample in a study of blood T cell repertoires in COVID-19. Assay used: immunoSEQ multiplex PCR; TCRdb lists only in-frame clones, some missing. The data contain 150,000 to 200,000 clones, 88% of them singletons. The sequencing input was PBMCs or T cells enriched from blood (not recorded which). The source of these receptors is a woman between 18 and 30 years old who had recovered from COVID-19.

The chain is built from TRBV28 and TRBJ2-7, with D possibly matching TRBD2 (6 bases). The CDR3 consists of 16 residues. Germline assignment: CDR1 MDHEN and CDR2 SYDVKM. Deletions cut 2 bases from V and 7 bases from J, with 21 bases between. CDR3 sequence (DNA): TGTGCCAGCAGTTTAGGAGCTAGCGCTCTTATCGGTGAGCAGTACTTC. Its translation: CASSLGASALIGEQYF.

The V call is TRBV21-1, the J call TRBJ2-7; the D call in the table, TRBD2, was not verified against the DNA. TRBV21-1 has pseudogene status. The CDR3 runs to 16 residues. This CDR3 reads CASSKGGGQSSYEQYF. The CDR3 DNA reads TGTGCCAGCAGCAAAGGGGGGGGGCAAAGCTCCTACGAGCAGTACTTC.

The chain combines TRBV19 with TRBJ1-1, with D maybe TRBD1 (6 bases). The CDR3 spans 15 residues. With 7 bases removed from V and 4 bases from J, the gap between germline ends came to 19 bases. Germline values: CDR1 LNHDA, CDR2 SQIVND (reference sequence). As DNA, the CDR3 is TGTGCCAGTACCTTTCAGGGGTCTAGGAGCACTGAAGCTTTCTTT. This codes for CASTFQGSRSTEAFF.

In nucleotides, the CDR3 is TGTGCCAGCAGCAGACAGGGCTATGGCTACACCTTC. Residues: CASSRQGYGYTF. The chain uses TRBV7-2 and TRBJ1-2; TRBD1 matches at 7 bases. With V trimmed by 5 bases and J by 4 bases, 1 base remained unmatched. There are 12 residues in the CDR3. The V gene's germline CDR1 is SGHTA and CDR2 FQGNSA.

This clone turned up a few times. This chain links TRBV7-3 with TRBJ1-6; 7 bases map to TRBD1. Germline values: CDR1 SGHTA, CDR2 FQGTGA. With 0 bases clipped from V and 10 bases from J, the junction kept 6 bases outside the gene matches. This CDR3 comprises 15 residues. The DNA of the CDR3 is TGTGCCAGCAGCTTAACTGACCAGGGGGGATCACCCCTCCACTTT. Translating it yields CASSLTDQGGSPLHF.

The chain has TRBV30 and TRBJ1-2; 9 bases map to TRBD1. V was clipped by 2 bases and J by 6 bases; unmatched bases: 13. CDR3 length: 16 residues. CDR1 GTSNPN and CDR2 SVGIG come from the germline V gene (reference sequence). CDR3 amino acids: CAWSIRLGQGNHGYTF. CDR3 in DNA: TGTGCCTGGAGTATACGATTGGGACAGGGAAATCATGGCTACACCTTC.

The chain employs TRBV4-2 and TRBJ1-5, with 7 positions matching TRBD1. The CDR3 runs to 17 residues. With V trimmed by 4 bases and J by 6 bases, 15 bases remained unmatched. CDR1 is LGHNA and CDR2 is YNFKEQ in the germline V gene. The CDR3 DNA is TGTGCCAGCAGCCCCAGGGGCCAAGGGACAGATGGTCAGCCCCAGCATTTT. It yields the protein CASSPRGQGTDGQPQHF.

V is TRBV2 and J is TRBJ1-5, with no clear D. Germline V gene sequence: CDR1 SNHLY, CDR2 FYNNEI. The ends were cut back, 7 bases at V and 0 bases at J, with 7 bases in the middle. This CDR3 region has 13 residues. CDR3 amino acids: CASTSGSNQPQHF. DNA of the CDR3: TGTGCCAGCACGTCAGGTAGCAATCAGCCCCAGCATTTT.

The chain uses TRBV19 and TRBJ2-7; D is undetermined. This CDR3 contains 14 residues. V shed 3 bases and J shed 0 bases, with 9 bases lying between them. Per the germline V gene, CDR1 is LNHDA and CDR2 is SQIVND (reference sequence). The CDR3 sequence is CASSMFGGSYEQYF. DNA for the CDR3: TGTGCCAGTAGTATGTTTGGCGGCTCCTACGAGCAGTACTTC. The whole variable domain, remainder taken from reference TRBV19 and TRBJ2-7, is DGGITQSPKYLFRKEGQNVTLSCEQNLNHDAMYWYRQDPGQGLRLIYYSQIVNDFQKGDIAEGYSVSREKKESFPLTVTSAQKNPTAFYLCASSMFGGSYEQYFGPGTRLTVT.

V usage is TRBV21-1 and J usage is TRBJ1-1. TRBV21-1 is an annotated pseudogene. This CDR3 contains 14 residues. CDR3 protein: CASSTPKLNTEAFF. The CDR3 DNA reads TGTGCCAGCAGCACCCCTAAGTTGAACACTGAAGCTTTCTTT.

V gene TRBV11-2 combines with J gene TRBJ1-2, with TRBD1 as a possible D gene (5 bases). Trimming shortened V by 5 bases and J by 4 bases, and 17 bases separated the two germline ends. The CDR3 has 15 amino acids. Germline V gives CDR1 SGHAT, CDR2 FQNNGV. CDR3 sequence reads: CASSPEPTASYGYTF. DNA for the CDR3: TGTGCCAGCAGCCCAGAACCGACAGCTAGCTATGGCTACACCTTC. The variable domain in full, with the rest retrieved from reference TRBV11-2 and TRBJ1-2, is EAGVAQSPRYKIIEKRQSVAFWCNPISGHATLYWYQQILGQGPKLLIQFQNNGVVDDSQLPKDRFSAERLKGVDSTLKIQPAKLEDSAVYLCASSPEPTASYGYTFGSGTRLTVV.

In DNA, the CDR3 is TGTGCCAGCAGGAAGGGGACTAGCGGTTTCTACGAGCAGTACTTC. Amino acid sequence: CASRKGTSGFYEQYF. The rearrangement links TRBV7-2 to TRBJ2-7; TRBD2 aligns across 11 bases. The germline CDR1 and CDR2 sequences are SGHTA and FQGNSA. The junction had 7 bases not matched to a gene; V was cut back by 6 bases and J by 3 bases. The CDR3 contains 15 residues.

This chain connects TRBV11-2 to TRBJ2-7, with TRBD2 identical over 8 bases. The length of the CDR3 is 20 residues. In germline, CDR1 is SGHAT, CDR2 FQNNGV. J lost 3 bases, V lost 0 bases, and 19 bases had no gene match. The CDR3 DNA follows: TGTGCCAGCAGCTTAGATCGTGCGGGGGGACCGTGGGAGGTCTTCTACGAGCAGTACTTC. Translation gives CASSLDRAGGPWEVFYEQYF.

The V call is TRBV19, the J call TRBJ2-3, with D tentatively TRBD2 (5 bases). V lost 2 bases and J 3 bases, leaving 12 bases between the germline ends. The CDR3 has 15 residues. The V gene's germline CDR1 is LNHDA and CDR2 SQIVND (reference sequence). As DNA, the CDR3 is TGTGCCAGTAGTATAAGGGCGGGTCGAACAGATACGCAGTATTTT. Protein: CASSIRAGRTDTQYF.